The entry that follows covers one T cell receptor (beta chain) sequence. These data originate in a study of blood T cell repertoires in COVID-19. Study background: COVID-19 samples from acute and convalescent phases originated in the United States, Italy and Spain. T cells, B-cell-depleted T cells, or PBMCs supplied cDNA or gDNA.

The ends were cut back, 2 bases at V and 0 bases at J, with 7 bases in the middle. The CDR3 has 14 amino acids. Germline V lookup: CDR1 SGHTA, CDR2 FQGNSA. In the study's own analysis: Reference gene primer amplification yielded estimated nucleated cell counts. Produced via immunoSEQ multiplex PCR; TCRdb's table is partial and in-frame only. The D gene and trimming were derived from the DNA, and the V and J assignments and clone size from that table. This table holds about 150,000 clones, roughly 83% found once. The chain recombines TRBV7-2 with TRBJ1-1; D is unclear. The clonotype comes from an older woman with acute or convalescent COVID-19. The sequenced sample was peripheral blood. CDR3 sequence reads: CASSLSGLNTEAFF. In DNA, the CDR3 is TGTGCCAGCAGCTTATCCGGTTTGAACACTGAAGCTTTCTTT.